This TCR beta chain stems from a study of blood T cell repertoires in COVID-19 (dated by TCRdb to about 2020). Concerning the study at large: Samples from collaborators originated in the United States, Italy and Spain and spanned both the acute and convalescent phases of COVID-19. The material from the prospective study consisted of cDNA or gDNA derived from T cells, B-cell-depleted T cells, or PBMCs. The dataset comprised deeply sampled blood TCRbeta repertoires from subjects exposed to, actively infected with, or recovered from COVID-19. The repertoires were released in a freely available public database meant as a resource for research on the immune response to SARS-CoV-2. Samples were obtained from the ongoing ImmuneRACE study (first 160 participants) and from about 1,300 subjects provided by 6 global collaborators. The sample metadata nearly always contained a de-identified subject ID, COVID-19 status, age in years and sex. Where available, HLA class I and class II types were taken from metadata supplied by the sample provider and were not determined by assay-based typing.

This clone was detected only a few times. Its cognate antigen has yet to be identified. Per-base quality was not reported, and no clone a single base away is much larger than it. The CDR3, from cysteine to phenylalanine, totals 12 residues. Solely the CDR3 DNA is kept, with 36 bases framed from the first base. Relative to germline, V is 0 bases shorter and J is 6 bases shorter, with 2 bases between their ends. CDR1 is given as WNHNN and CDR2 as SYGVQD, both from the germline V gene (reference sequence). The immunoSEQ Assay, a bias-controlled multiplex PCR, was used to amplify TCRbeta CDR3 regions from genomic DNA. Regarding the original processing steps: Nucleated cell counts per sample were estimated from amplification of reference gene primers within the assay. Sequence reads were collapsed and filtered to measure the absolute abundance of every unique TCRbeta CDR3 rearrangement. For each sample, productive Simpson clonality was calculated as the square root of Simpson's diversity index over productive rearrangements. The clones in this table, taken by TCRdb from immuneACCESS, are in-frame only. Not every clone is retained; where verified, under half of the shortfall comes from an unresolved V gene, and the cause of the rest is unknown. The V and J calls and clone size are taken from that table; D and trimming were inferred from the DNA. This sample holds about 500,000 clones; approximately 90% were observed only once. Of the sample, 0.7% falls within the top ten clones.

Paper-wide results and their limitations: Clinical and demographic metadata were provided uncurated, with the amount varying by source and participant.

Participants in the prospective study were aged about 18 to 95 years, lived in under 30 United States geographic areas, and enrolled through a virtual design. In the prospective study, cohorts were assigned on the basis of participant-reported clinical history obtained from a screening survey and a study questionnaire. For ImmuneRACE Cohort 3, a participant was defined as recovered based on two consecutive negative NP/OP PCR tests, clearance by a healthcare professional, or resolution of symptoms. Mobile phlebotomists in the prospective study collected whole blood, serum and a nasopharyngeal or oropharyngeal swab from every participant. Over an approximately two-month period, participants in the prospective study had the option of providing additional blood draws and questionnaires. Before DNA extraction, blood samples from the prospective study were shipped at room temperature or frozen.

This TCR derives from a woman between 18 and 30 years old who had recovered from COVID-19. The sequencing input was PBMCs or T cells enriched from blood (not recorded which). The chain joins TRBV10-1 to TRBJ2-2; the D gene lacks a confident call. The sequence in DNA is TGCGCCAGCAGTGAGTCCGCCGGGGAGCTGTTTTTT. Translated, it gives CASSESAGELFF.